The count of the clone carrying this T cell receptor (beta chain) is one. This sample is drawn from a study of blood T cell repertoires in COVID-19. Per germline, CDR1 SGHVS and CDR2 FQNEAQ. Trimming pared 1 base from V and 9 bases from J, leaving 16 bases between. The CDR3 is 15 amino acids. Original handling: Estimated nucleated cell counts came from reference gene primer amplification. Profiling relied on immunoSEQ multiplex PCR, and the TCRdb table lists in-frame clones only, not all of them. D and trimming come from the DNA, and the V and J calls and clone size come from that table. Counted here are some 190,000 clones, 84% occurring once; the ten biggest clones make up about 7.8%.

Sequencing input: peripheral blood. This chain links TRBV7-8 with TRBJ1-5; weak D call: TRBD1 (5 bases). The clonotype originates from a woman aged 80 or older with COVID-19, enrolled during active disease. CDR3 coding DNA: TGTGCCAGCAGCTTAGTGGCAGGGTCGGTTTGGCCCCAGCATTTT. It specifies CASSLVAGSVWPQHF.